This is a list of T cell receptor beta chains from one sample in a study of T cell responses to AZD1222 COVID-19 vaccine. The data were produced by immunoSEQ multiplex PCR, yet TCRdb's version contains in-frame clones alone and is incomplete. The sample records around 200,000 clones, just over 90% being singletons. The sample here was peripheral blood, taken on day 0 of AZD1222 vaccination. These receptor sequences come from an adult in good health. Both conserved end residues are part of each CDR3. Fields, in order: V gene, clone size, J gene, CDR3 protein. The size field is filled for only some rows; it gives once, few, many or a size class.

V: TRBV7-2
size: .
J: TRBJ1-2
CDR3: CASSLDIRGGYGYTF

V: TRBV6-1
size: .
J: TRBJ2-7
CDR3: CASSAFKGGPLSYEQYF

V: TRBV19
size: .
J: TRBJ1-4
CDR3: CASSLTATNEKLFF

V: TRBV12-5
size: once
J: TRBJ1-4
CDR3: CASGTFGTNEKLFF

V: TRBV7-6
size: .
J: TRBJ1-1
CDR3: CASSLGQGQRNTEAFF

V: TRBV18
size: .
J: TRBJ2-5
CDR3: CASSPQTGQETQYF

V: TRBV11-2
size: .
J: TRBJ1-2
CDR3: CASSPGLNYGYTF

V: TRBV6-5
size: once
J: TRBJ2-3
CDR3: CASRQTWGSDTQYF

V: TRBV29-1
size: .
J: TRBJ2-1
CDR3: CSVEVAFNEQFF

V: TRBV5-6
size: .
J: TRBJ2-7
CDR3: CASSGPGQGAPEQYF

V: TRBV19
size: once
J: TRBJ1-1
CDR3: CASGDRALEAFF

V: TRBV6-6
size: .
J: TRBJ2-7
CDR3: CASSFGQAHEQYF

V: TRBV7-9
size: .
J: TRBJ1-2
CDR3: CASSFQGGTAGYTF

V: TRBV27
size: once
J: TRBJ1-2
CDR3: CASSYLGIGGYTF

V: TRBV14
size: .
J: TRBJ1-2
CDR3: CASSQGTGRDYGYTF

V: TRBV7-7
size: once
J: TRBJ2-1
CDR3: CASSMGLAGEAEQFF

V: TRBV27
size: .
J: TRBJ2-2
CDR3: CASHPGGTSGELFF

V: TRBV5-1
size: .
J: TRBJ2-7
CDR3: CASSLEAGFYEQYF

V: TRBV19
size: .
J: TRBJ2-1
CDR3: CASTWRGTYNEQFF

V: TRBV11-2
size: .
J: TRBJ1-2
CDR3: CASSAIRGPDYGYTF

V: TRBV6-1
size: .
J: TRBJ1-1
CDR3: CASSEALDGTGAFF

V: TRBV7-9
size: .
J: TRBJ1-2
CDR3: CASSSFTQAPGPGGYTF

V: TRBV5-1
size: once
J: TRBJ1-4
CDR3: CASSLDGREQQFF

V: TRBV30
size: .
J: TRBJ1-1
CDR3: CAWRKSNYMNTEAFF

V: TRBV6-5
size: .
J: TRBJ1-2
CDR3: CASRLRGVNYGYTF

V: TRBV18
size: .
J: TRBJ1-1
CDR3: CASSPSWQANTEAFF

V: TRBV5-6
size: .
J: TRBJ2-7
CDR3: CASSYYLGGPPYEQYF

V: TRBV5-6
size: once
J: TRBJ2-3
CDR3: CASLGGGADTQYF

V: TRBV5-8
size: .
J: TRBJ1-1
CDR3: CASSLDFGYDRNTEAFF

V: TRBV5-6
size: .
J: TRBJ1-5
CDR3: CASSLEGQYSNQPQHF

V: TRBV6-1
size: once
J: TRBJ1-5
CDR3: CASSESGYQPQHF

V: TRBV6-5
size: .
J: TRBJ1-1
CDR3: CASRGDRTPVTEAFF

V: TRBV1
size: .
J: TRBJ1-5
CDR3: CTSSLPSAGTRGGQPQHF

V: TRBV11-2
size: .
J: TRBJ2-5
CDR3: CASSLVSGVKYQETQYF

V: TRBV29-1
size: .
J: TRBJ1-5
CDR3: CSVGTGRNQPQHF

V: TRBV30
size: .
J: TRBJ2-3
CDR3: CAFYGASTDTQYF

V: TRBV18
size: once
J: TRBJ2-7
CDR3: CASSPPGGGTYEQYF

V: TRBV19
size: .
J: TRBJ1-2
CDR3: CASSNTAYGYTF

V: TRBV2
size: .
J: TRBJ2-7
CDR3: CASSADSHEQYF

V: TRBV6-5
size: .
J: TRBJ1-1
CDR3: CASIVGMGDTEAFF

V: TRBV19
size: .
J: TRBJ2-2
CDR3: CASSMRSSVYGELFF

V: TRBV6-6
size: .
J: TRBJ1-3
CDR3: CASSYETLGNTIYF